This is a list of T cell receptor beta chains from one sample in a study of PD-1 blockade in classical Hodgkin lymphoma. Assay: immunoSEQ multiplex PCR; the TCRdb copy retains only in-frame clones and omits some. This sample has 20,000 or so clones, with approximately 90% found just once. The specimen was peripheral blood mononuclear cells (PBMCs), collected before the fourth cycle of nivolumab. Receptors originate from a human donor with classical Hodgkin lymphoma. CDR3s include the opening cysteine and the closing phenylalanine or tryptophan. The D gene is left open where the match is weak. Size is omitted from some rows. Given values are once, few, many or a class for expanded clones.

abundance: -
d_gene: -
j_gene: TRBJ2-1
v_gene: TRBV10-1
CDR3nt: TGCGCCAGCAGCCGGGACCTAAGCTCCTACAATGAGCAGTTCTTC
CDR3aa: CASSRDLSSYNEQFF

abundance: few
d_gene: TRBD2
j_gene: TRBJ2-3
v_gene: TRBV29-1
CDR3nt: TGCAGCGTCTCTAGCGGGAGCGCCCCCGGCGGAGATACGCAGTATTTT
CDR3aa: CSVSSGSAPGGDTQYF

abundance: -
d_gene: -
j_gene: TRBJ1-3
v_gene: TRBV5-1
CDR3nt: TGCGCCAGCAGCTTGGGTGGCTCTGGAAACACCATATATTTT
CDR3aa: CASSLGGSGNTIYF

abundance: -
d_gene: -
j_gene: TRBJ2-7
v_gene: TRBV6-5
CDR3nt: TGTGCCAGCGAATCCTCTGCCTACGAGCAGTACTTC
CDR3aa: CASESSAYEQYF

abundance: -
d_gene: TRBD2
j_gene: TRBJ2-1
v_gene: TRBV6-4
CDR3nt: TGTGCCAGCAGGCGGACTAGCGGGAGCAATGAGCAGTTCTTC
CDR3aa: CASRRTSGSNEQFF

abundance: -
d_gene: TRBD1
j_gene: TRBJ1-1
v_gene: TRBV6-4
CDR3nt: TGTGCCAGCAGTGACTTCGCAGGGGGAAGCACTGAAGCTTTCTTT
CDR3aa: CASSDFAGGSTEAFF

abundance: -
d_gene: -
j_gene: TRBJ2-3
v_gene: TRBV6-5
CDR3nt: TGTGCCAGCAGCTGGGGCCCAACGTATACGCAGTATTTT
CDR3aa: CASSWGPTYTQYF

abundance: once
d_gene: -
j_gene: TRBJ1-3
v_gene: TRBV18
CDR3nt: TGTGCCAGCTCACCACCCGTCAGGAACTCTGGAAACACCATATATTTT
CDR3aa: CASSPPVRNSGNTIYF

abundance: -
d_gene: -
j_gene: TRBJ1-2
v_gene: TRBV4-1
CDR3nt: TGCGCCAGCAGCCAAGTTGGGGCGGCAGCTAACTATGGCTACACCTTC
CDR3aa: CASSQVGAAANYGYTF

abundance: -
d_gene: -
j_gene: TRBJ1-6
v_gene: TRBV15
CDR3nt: TGTGCCACCAGCAGAGATCCAGTCTCCTATAATTCACCCCTCCACTTT
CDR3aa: CATSRDPVSYNSPLHF

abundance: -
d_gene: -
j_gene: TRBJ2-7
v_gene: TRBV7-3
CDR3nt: TGTGCCAGCAGCTTACAGGGGTCTTCCTACGAGCAGTACTTC
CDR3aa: CASSLQGSSYEQYF

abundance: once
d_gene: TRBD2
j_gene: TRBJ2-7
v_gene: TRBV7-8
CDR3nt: TGTGCCAGCAGCTTTAGCGGGGGGCCTTCCTACGAGCAGTACTTC
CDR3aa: CASSFSGGPSYEQYF

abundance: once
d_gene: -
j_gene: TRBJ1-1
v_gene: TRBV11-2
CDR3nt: TGTGCCAGCAGCTTAAATGCTTTCTTT
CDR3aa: CASSLNAFF

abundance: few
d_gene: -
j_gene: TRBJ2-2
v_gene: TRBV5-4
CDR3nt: TGTGCCAGCAGCTCCGGGGCCCCGAGGACCGGGGAGCTGTTTTTT
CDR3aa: CASSSGAPRTGELFF

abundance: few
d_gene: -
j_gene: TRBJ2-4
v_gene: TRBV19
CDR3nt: TGTGCCAGTAGTATACGTAAAGCTGAGCGGGCCTTAGCCAAAAACATTCAGTACTTC
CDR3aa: CASSIRKAERALAKNIQYF

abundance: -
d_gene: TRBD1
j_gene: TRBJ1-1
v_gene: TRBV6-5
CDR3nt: TGTGCCAGCAGCCGGGACAGGGGAACTGAAGCTTTCTTT
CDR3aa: CASSRDRGTEAFF

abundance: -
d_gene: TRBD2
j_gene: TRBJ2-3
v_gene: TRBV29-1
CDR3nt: TGCAGCGTGGGACTAGCGGGCGCAGATACGCAGTATTTT
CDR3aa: CSVGLAGADTQYF

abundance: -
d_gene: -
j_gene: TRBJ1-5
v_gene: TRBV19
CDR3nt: TGTGCCAGTAGTATAGACAGTTATCAGCCCCAGCATTTT
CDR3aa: CASSIDSYQPQHF

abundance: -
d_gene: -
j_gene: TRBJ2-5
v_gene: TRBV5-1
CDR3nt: TGCGCCAGCAGCTCCGTACCCTTGACTAGTAAAGAGACCCAGTACTTC
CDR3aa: CASSSVPLTSKETQYF

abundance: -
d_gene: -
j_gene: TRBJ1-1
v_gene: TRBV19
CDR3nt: TGTGCCAGTAGTAGCCAGGTAGGGAACACTGAAGCTTTCTTT
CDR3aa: CASSSQVGNTEAFF

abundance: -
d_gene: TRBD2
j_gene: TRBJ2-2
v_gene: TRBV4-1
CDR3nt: TGCGCCAGCAGCCAACTTCCCCGGGGACTAGCGGCCACCGGGGAGCTGTTTTTT
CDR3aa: CASSQLPRGLAATGELFF

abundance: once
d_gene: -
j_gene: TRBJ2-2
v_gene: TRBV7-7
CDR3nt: TGTGCCAGCAGCTTAGGTCCCCTTAACACCGGGGAGCTGTTTTTT
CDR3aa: CASSLGPLNTGELFF

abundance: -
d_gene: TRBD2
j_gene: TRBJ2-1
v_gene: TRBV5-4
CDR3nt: TGTGCCAGCAGTACCCTAGCGGGGGGGAATGAGCAGTTCTTC
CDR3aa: CASSTLAGGNEQFF

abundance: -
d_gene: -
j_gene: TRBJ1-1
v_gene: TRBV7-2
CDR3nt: TGTGCCAGCAGTTATGGGGGCGCCCTTGTCGCTTTCTTT
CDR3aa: CASSYGGALVAFF

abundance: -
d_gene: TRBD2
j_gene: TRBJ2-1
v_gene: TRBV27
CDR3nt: TGTGCCAGCAGTCAGTGGGGGGGAGGGCCAGGCAACAATGAGCAGTTCTTC
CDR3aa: CASSQWGGGPGNNEQFF

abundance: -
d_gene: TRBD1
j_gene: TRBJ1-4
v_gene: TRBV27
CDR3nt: TGTGCCAGCAGTTTAAGGCAGGGGGTAGAAAAACTGTTTTTT
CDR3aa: CASSLRQGVEKLFF

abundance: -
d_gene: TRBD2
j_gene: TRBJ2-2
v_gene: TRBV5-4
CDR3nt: TGTGCCAGCAGCCGGGAGGTCGCGAACACCGGGGAGCTGTTTTTT
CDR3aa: CASSREVANTGELFF

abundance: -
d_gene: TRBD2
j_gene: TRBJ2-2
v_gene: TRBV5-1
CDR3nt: TGCGCCAGCAGACTAGCGGGAACCGGGGAGCTGTTTTTT
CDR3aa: CASRLAGTGELFF

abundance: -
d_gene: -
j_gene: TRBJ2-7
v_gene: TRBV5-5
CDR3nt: TGTGCCAGCAGCTTGTCGCTCGTAGCTTCCTACGAGCAGTACTTC
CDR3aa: CASSLSLVASYEQYF

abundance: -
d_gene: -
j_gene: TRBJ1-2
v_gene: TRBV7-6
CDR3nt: TGTGCCAGCAGCTTAGACCCACAGGAGGCCAACTATGGCTACACCTTC
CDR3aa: CASSLDPQEANYGYTF

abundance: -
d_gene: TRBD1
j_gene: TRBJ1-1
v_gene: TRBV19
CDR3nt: TGTGCCAGTAGTGCAAGGACAGGGTTTTCGGAAAACACTGAAGCTTTCTTT
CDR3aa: CASSARTGFSENTEAFF

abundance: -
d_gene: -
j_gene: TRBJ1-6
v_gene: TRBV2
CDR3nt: TGTGCCACCAGACCCTATGGGCGTTCACCCCTCCACTTT
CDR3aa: CATRPYGRSPLHF

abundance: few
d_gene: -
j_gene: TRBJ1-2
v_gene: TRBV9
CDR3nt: TGTGCCAGCAGCGTAGCCGGGGATGACTATGGCTACACCTTC
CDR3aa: CASSVAGDDYGYTF